This is a list of T cell receptor beta chains from one sample in a study of T cell changes during pregnancy in multiple sclerosis. The data were produced by immunoSEQ multiplex PCR, yet TCRdb's version contains in-frame clones alone and is incomplete. The sample yields about 75,000 clones, 80% to 90% seen once. The specimen comprised peripheral blood, sampled in the first trimester of pregnancy. These receptors were obtained from a female donor in good health, enrolled as a control in a pregnancy study. CDR3s include the opening cysteine and the closing phenylalanine or tryptophan. The D gene is left open where the match is weak. Size is omitted from some rows. Given values are once, few, many or a class for expanded clones.

d_gene: TRBD1; v_gene: TRBV2; abundance: few; j_gene: TRBJ2-1; CDR3nt: TGTGCCTCCAGCCCGGGACAGGGGGCAATTAATGAGCAGTTCTTC; CDR3aa: CASSPGQGAINEQFF
d_gene: NA; v_gene: TRBV27; abundance: NA; j_gene: TRBJ2-1; CDR3nt: TGTGCCAGTGGACGGGGAGATTACAATGAGCAGTTCTTC; CDR3aa: CASGRGDYNEQFF
d_gene: NA; v_gene: TRBV7-2; abundance: NA; j_gene: TRBJ2-3; CDR3nt: TGTGCCAGCAGCCCTAGCACAGATACGCAGTATTTT; CDR3aa: CASSPSTDTQYF
d_gene: TRBD2; v_gene: TRBV11-3; abundance: NA; j_gene: TRBJ2-1; CDR3nt: TGTGCCAGCAGCCATGGACTAGTAGATTACAATGAGCAGTTCTTC; CDR3aa: CASSHGLVDYNEQFF
d_gene: TRBD2; v_gene: TRBV30; abundance: NA; j_gene: TRBJ2-7; CDR3nt: TGTGCCTGGAACCCGGGACTAGCGGTTTCCTACGAGCAGTACTTC; CDR3aa: CAWNPGLAVSYEQYF
d_gene: TRBD1; v_gene: TRBV6-5; abundance: NA; j_gene: TRBJ1-1; CDR3nt: TGTGCCAGCAGTTACACGGGCGCAGGGGGAGGTAGAGCTTTCTTT; CDR3aa: CASSYTGAGGGRAFF
d_gene: TRBD1; v_gene: TRBV7-9; abundance: NA; j_gene: TRBJ2-4; CDR3nt: TGTGCCAGCAGCCTCGGACAGGGGGGTTGGGACATTCAGTACTTC; CDR3aa: CASSLGQGGWDIQYF
d_gene: NA; v_gene: TRBV28; abundance: NA; j_gene: TRBJ1-3; CDR3nt: TGTGCCAGCAGTTTTCCGGACAACCCTAGAAACACCATATATTTT; CDR3aa: CASSFPDNPRNTIYF
d_gene: TRBD1; v_gene: TRBV5-6; abundance: NA; j_gene: TRBJ1-1; CDR3nt: TGTGCCAGCAGCCTTAACAGGGGGATGAACACTGAAGCTTTCTTT; CDR3aa: CASSLNRGMNTEAFF
d_gene: TRBD1; v_gene: TRBV28; abundance: NA; j_gene: TRBJ2-5; CDR3nt: TGTGCCAGCAGTTCGTTCCGGGACAGGTACCAAGAGACCCAGTACTTC; CDR3aa: CASSSFRDRYQETQYF
d_gene: TRBD1; v_gene: TRBV27; abundance: NA; j_gene: TRBJ1-1; CDR3nt: TGTGCCAGCAGTCCTTGGGACAGCCTGGGCGATTCGGGAGCTTTCTTT; CDR3aa: CASSPWDSLGDSGAFF
d_gene: NA; v_gene: TRBV7-9; abundance: NA; j_gene: TRBJ1-5; CDR3nt: TGTGCCAGCAGCCCCCTACTGGACAGTCAGCCCCAGCATTTT; CDR3aa: CASSPLLDSQPQHF
d_gene: NA; v_gene: TRBV27; abundance: NA; j_gene: TRBJ2-5; CDR3nt: TGTGCCAGCAGTTTAATAGCGTACAAAGGAGAGACCCAGTACTTC; CDR3aa: CASSLIAYKGETQYF
d_gene: NA; v_gene: TRBV18; abundance: NA; j_gene: TRBJ2-3; CDR3nt: TGTGCCAGCTCACCACTGGAAACAGGGGGGGCAGATACGCAGTATTTT; CDR3aa: CASSPLETGGADTQYF
d_gene: NA; v_gene: TRBV28; abundance: NA; j_gene: TRBJ2-5; CDR3nt: TGTGCCAGCAGCCGGCTGACAGCCCAAGAGACCCAGTACTTC; CDR3aa: CASSRLTAQETQYF
d_gene: NA; v_gene: TRBV6-6; abundance: NA; j_gene: TRBJ1-4; CDR3nt: TGTGCCAGCAGTACGCAGAGGGTGGGCGAAAAACTGTTTTTT; CDR3aa: CASSTQRVGEKLFF
d_gene: TRBD2; v_gene: TRBV19; abundance: once; j_gene: TRBJ2-7; CDR3nt: TGTGCCAGTAGGCGGGAAGCGGGAGGGACCTACGAGCAGTACTTC; CDR3aa: CASRREAGGTYEQYF
d_gene: NA; v_gene: TRBV18; abundance: NA; j_gene: TRBJ1-3; CDR3nt: TGTGCCAGCTCACCATATAAGAGCGGCAGCTCTGGAAACACCATATATTTT; CDR3aa: CASSPYKSGSSGNTIYF
d_gene: TRBD1; v_gene: TRBV5-1; abundance: once; j_gene: TRBJ1-1; CDR3nt: TGCGCCAGCAGCTGGGACAGCATGAACACTGAAGCTTTCTTT; CDR3aa: CASSWDSMNTEAFF
d_gene: NA; v_gene: TRBV25-1; abundance: NA; j_gene: TRBJ2-6; CDR3nt: TGTGCCAGCAGCGAGAGGAGGATTGGAGGGGCTGGGGCCAACGTCCTGACTTTC; CDR3aa: CASSERRIGGAGANVLTF
d_gene: NA; v_gene: TRBV5-1; abundance: NA; j_gene: TRBJ2-7; CDR3nt: TGCGCCAGCAGCGCTTTGGACAGCCTCTACGAGCAGTACTTC; CDR3aa: CASSALDSLYEQYF
d_gene: TRBD2; v_gene: TRBV5-1; abundance: NA; j_gene: TRBJ2-5; CDR3nt: TGCGCCAGCACCCGGACTAGTTATGCAGAGACCCAGTACTTC; CDR3aa: CASTRTSYAETQYF
d_gene: NA; v_gene: TRBV5-4; abundance: NA; j_gene: TRBJ1-2; CDR3nt: TGTGCCAGCAGCTACGGAAATAGGGGGACTGGCTACACCTTC; CDR3aa: CASSYGNRGTGYTF
d_gene: TRBD1; v_gene: TRBV18; abundance: NA; j_gene: TRBJ2-2; CDR3nt: TGTGCCAGCTCACCACGTAGAGACAGGGGGACCACCGGGGAGCTGTTTTTT; CDR3aa: CASSPRRDRGTTGELFF
d_gene: NA; v_gene: TRBV21-1; abundance: few; j_gene: TRBJ1-6; CDR3nt: TGTGCCAGCAGCAAACGGGAGGGGTCGCATTCACCCCTCCACTTT; CDR3aa: CASSKREGSHSPLHF
d_gene: NA; v_gene: TRBV7-7; abundance: NA; j_gene: TRBJ1-2; CDR3nt: TGTGCTAGCAGTCCAGTGGAAGGGGGTGGCTACACCTTC; CDR3aa: CASSPVEGGGYTF
d_gene: NA; v_gene: TRBV19; abundance: NA; j_gene: TRBJ1-1; CDR3nt: TGTGCCAGTAGTATTCGACAGCACACTGAAGCTTTCTTT; CDR3aa: CASSIRQHTEAFF
d_gene: NA; v_gene: TRBV11-2; abundance: few; j_gene: TRBJ1-5; CDR3nt: TGTGCCAGCAGCTTAGAGAGGAATCAGCCCCAGCATTTT; CDR3aa: CASSLERNQPQHF
d_gene: NA; v_gene: TRBV19; abundance: NA; j_gene: TRBJ2-3; CDR3nt: TGTGCCAGTAGTACCGGACTAGATACGCAGTATTTT; CDR3aa: CASSTGLDTQYF
d_gene: TRBD1; v_gene: TRBV19; abundance: NA; j_gene: TRBJ1-2; CDR3nt: TGTGCCAGTAGTATAAACAGGGGCGCTAACTATGGCTACACCTTC; CDR3aa: CASSINRGANYGYTF
d_gene: NA; v_gene: TRBV5-4; abundance: NA; j_gene: TRBJ1-1; CDR3nt: TGTGCCAGCAGCTTGGCCGGGGGGCCGGGAACTGAAGCTTTCTTT; CDR3aa: CASSLAGGPGTEAFF
d_gene: NA; v_gene: TRBV27; abundance: NA; j_gene: TRBJ2-2; CDR3nt: TGTGCCAGCAGTTCAGGACAGGGAGGGAGCACCGGGGAGCTGTTTTTT; CDR3aa: CASSSGQGGSTGELFF
d_gene: NA; v_gene: TRBV6-1; abundance: NA; j_gene: TRBJ1-1; CDR3nt: TGTACCAGCACCAGCCCGACGGGGACTGAAGCTTTCTTT; CDR3aa: CTSTSPTGTEAFF
d_gene: NA; v_gene: TRBV9; abundance: NA; j_gene: TRBJ1-2; CDR3nt: TGTGCCAGCAGCGTAGACACAGGCTATGGCTACACCTTC; CDR3aa: CASSVDTGYGYTF
d_gene: NA; v_gene: TRBV6-5; abundance: NA; j_gene: TRBJ1-5; CDR3nt: TGTGCCAGCAGTTATTTCGGGAACCAGCCCCAGCATTTT; CDR3aa: CASSYFGNQPQHF
d_gene: NA; v_gene: TRBV6-5; abundance: NA; j_gene: TRBJ1-5; CDR3nt: TGTGCCAGCAGTTTAGACAGTAGCAATCAGCCCCAGCATTTT; CDR3aa: CASSLDSSNQPQHF
d_gene: NA; v_gene: TRBV5-1; abundance: NA; j_gene: TRBJ1-1; CDR3nt: TGCGCCAGCAGCGCTGGACAGAACACTGAAGCTTTCTTT; CDR3aa: CASSAGQNTEAFF
d_gene: NA; v_gene: TRBV19; abundance: NA; j_gene: TRBJ2-3; CDR3nt: TGTGCCAGTAGTATTGCCGGGAGCCCCCCAGATACGCAGTATTTT; CDR3aa: CASSIAGSPPDTQYF
d_gene: TRBD2; v_gene: TRBV4-1; abundance: few; j_gene: TRBJ2-5; CDR3nt: TGCGCCAGCAGCCAAGGGCGGGGCGGGGGGCGGATTGAGACCCAGTACTTC; CDR3aa: CASSQGRGGGRIETQYF
d_gene: NA; v_gene: TRBV25-1; abundance: NA; j_gene: TRBJ1-4; CDR3nt: TGTGCCAGCAGTGGGGCGTGGGGCGCATGGGAAAAACTGTTTTTT; CDR3aa: CASSGAWGAWEKLFF
d_gene: NA; v_gene: TRBV9; abundance: NA; j_gene: TRBJ2-5; CDR3nt: TGTGCCAGCAGCGTAGACGGAGAGACCCAGTACTTC; CDR3aa: CASSVDGETQYF
d_gene: NA; v_gene: TRBV2; abundance: NA; j_gene: TRBJ1-4; CDR3nt: TGTGCCAGCACCCCCACGTGGGGGCCTAATGAAAAACTGTTTTTT; CDR3aa: CASTPTWGPNEKLFF
d_gene: NA; v_gene: TRBV4-3; abundance: NA; j_gene: TRBJ2-7; CDR3nt: TGCGCCAGCAGCCATACCCCCAGGGGCTACGAGCAGTACTTC; CDR3aa: CASSHTPRGYEQYF
d_gene: NA; v_gene: TRBV19; abundance: NA; j_gene: TRBJ1-2; CDR3nt: TGTGCCAGTAGACCCACCGGGGAGCCGGCCAATGGCTACACCTTC; CDR3aa: CASRPTGEPANGYTF
d_gene: NA; v_gene: TRBV28; abundance: NA; j_gene: TRBJ1-2; CDR3nt: TGTGCCAGCAGTTGGCGGGACTATGGCTACACCTTC; CDR3aa: CASSWRDYGYTF
d_gene: TRBD1; v_gene: TRBV20-1; abundance: few; j_gene: TRBJ1-2; CDR3nt: TGCAGAGGGACAGGGAATAGTGGCTACACCTTC; CDR3aa: CRGTGNSGYTF
d_gene: NA; v_gene: TRBV28; abundance: few; j_gene: TRBJ1-1; CDR3nt: TGTGCCAGCAGCACGACAGACACTGAAGCTTTCTTT; CDR3aa: CASSTTDTEAFF
d_gene: TRBD1; v_gene: TRBV6-1; abundance: few; j_gene: TRBJ2-7; CDR3nt: TGTGCCAGCAGTGTCCGGACAGGGCCGGGGCGCGAGCAGTACTTC; CDR3aa: CASSVRTGPGREQYF
d_gene: TRBD1; v_gene: TRBV7-2; abundance: NA; j_gene: TRBJ1-3; CDR3nt: TGTGCCAGCAGCTTACTCCGGGGACAGCGCAATTTT; CDR3aa: CASSLLRGQRNF
d_gene: TRBD1; v_gene: TRBV6-1; abundance: NA; j_gene: TRBJ1-6; CDR3nt: TGTGCCAGCAGTGAACCCCGACAGGGGTTTTCACCCCTCCACTTT; CDR3aa: CASSEPRQGFSPLHF
d_gene: TRBD2; v_gene: TRBV9; abundance: NA; j_gene: TRBJ2-2; CDR3nt: TGTGCCAGCAGTCAGACCTCCTTGCGGGAGGTCGGGGAGCTGTTTTTT; CDR3aa: CASSQTSLREVGELFF
d_gene: NA; v_gene: TRBV28; abundance: NA; j_gene: TRBJ2-7; CDR3nt: TGTGCCAGCAGTTTATATCCAGGGAAGGGCTACGAGCAGTACTTC; CDR3aa: CASSLYPGKGYEQYF
d_gene: TRBD2; v_gene: TRBV4-3; abundance: few; j_gene: TRBJ2-1; CDR3nt: TGCGCCAGCAGCCAAGCTAGCGGAGGCTCCTACAATGAGCAGTTCTTC; CDR3aa: CASSQASGGSYNEQFF
d_gene: TRBD1; v_gene: TRBV19; abundance: NA; j_gene: TRBJ1-5; CDR3nt: TGTGCCAGTAGTCCCAGGACAGGGAGCCCCCAATATAGCAATCAGCCCCAGCATTTT; CDR3aa: CASSPRTGSPQYSNQPQHF
d_gene: NA; v_gene: TRBV7-9; abundance: NA; j_gene: TRBJ1-3; CDR3nt: TGTGCCAGCAGCCGGATATACAGGGTGGAAGGAAACACCATATATTTT; CDR3aa: CASSRIYRVEGNTIYF
d_gene: TRBD1; v_gene: TRBV25-1; abundance: NA; j_gene: TRBJ2-4; CDR3nt: TGTGCCAGCACAAAGACAGGGGGCGCGAACATTCAGTACTTC; CDR3aa: CASTKTGGANIQYF
d_gene: NA; v_gene: TRBV6-5; abundance: NA; j_gene: TRBJ1-2; CDR3nt: TGTGCCAGCAGTTACAAGGACAGATATGGCTACACCTTC; CDR3aa: CASSYKDRYGYTF